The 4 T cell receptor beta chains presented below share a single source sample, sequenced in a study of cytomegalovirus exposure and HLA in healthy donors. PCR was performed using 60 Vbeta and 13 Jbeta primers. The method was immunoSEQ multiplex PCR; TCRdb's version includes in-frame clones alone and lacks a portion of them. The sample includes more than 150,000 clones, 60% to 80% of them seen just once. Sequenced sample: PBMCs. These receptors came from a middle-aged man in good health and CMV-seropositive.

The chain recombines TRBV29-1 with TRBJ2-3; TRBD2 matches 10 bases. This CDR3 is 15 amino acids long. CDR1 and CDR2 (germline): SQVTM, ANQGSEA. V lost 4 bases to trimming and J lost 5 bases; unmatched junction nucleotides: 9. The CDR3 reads CSVGKAGGLGDTQYF. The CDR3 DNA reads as TGCAGCGTTGGGAAAGCGGGGGGGCTAGGAGATACGCAGTATTTT.

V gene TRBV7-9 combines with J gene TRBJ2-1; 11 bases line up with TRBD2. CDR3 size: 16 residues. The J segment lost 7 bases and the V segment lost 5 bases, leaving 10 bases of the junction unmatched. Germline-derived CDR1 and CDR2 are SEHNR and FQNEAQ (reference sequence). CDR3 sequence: CASSLFVTSGGNEQFF. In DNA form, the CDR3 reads TGTGCCAGCAGCCTGTTCGTTACTAGCGGGGGAAATGAGCAGTTCTTC. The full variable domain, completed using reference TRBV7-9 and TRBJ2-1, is DTGVSQNPRHKITKRGQNVTFRCDPISEHNRLYWYRQTLGQGPEFLTYFQNEAQLEKSRLLSDRFSAERPKGSFSTLEIQRTEQGDSAMYLCASSLFVTSGGNEQFFGPGTRLTVL.

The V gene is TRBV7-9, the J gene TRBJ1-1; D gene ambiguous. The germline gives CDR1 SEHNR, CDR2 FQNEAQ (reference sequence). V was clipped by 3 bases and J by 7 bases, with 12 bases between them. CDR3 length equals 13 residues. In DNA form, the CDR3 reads TGTGCCAGCAGCTTTGGGCAGACCTTTGAAGCTTTCTTT. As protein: CASSFGQTFEAFF.

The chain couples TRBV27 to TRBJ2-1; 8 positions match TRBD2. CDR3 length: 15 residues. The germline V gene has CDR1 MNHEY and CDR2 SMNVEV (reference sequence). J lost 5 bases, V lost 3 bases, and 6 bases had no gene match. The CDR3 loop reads CASSLIAGLNNEQFF. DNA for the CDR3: TGTGCCAGCAGTTTGATAGCGGGGCTAAACAATGAGCAGTTCTTC.